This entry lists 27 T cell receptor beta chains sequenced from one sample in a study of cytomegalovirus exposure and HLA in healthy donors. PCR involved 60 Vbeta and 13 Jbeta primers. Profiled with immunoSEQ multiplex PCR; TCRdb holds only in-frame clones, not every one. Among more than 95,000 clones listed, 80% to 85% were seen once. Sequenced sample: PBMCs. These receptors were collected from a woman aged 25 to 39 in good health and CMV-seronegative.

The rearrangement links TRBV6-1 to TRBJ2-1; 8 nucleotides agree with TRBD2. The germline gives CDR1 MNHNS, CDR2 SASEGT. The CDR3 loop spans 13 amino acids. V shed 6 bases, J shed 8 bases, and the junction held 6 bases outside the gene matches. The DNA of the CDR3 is TGTGCCAGCAGGAGCGGGGGCGGGGATGAGCAGTTCTTC. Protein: CASRSGGGDEQFF.

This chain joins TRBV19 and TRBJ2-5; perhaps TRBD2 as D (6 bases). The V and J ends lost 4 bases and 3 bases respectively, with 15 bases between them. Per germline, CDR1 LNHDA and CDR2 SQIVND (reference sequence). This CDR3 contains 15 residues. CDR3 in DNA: TGTGCCAGTAGTAGAGACCGGGACTTCGAAGAGACCCAGTACTTC. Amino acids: CASSRDRDFEETQYF.

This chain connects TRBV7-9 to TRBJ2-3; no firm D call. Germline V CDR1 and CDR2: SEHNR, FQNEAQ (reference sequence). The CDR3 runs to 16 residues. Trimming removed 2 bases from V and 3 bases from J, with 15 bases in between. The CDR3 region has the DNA TGTGCCAGCAGCTTAAGCCGGTGGCTAGAGACAGATACGCAGTATTTT. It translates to CASSLSRWLETDTQYF. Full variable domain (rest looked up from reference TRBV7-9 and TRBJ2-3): DTGVSQNPRHKITKRGQNVTFRCDPISEHNRLYWYRQTLGQGPEFLTYFQNEAQLEKSRLLSDRFSAERPKGSFSTLEIQRTEQGDSAMYLCASSLSRWLETDTQYFGPGTRLTVL.

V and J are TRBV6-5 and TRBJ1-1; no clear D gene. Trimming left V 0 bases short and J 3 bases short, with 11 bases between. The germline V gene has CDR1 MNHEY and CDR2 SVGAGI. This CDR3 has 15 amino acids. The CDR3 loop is CASSYSVSRDTEAFF. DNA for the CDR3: TGTGCCAGCAGTTACTCGGTCTCGCGGGACACTGAAGCTTTCTTT.

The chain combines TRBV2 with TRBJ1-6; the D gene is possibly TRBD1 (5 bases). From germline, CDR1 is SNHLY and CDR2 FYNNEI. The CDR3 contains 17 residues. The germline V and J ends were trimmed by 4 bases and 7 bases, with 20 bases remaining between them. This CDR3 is CASSARAPGLPNSPLHF. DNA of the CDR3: TGTGCCAGCAGTGCGCGCGCACCGGGACTGCCCAATTCACCCCTCCACTTT.

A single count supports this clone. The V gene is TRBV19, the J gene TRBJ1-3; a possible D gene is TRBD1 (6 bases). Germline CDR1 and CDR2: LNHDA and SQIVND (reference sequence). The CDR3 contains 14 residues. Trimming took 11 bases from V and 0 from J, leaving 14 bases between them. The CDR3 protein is CACAGGPSGNTIYF. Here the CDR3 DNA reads TGTGCCTGCGCTGGGGGCCCCTCTGGAAACACCATATATTTT. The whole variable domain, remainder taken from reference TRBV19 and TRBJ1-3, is DGGITQSPKYLFRKEGQNVTLSCEQNLNHDAMYWYRQDPGQGLRLIYYSQIVNDFQKGDIAEGYSVSREKKESFPLTVTSAQKNPTAFYLCACAGGPSGNTIYFGEGSWLTVV.

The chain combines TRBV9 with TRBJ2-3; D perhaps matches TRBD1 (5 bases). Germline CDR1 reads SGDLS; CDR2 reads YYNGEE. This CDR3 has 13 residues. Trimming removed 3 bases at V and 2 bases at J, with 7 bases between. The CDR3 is CASSEGNTDTQYF. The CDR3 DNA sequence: TGTGCCAGCAGCGAGGGGAACACAGATACGCAGTATTTT.

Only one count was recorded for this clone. The CDR3 coding sequence is TGTGCCAGCGCACCGGGACAGGGAGTGAGATATGGCTACACCTTC. The encoded protein is CASAPGQGVRYGYTF. The V gene is TRBV9, the J gene TRBJ1-2; TRBD1 matches 9 bases. J was trimmed by 5 bases and V by 7 bases; bases with no gene match: 12. The germline CDR1 and CDR2 sequences are SGDLS and YYNGEE. The CDR3 has 15 amino acids.

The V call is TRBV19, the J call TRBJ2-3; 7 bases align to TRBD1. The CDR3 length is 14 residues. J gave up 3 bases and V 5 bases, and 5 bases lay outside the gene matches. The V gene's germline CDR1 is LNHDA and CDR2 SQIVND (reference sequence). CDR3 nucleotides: TGTGCCAGTAGTTGGGGACAGCGTACAGATACGCAGTATTTT. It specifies CASSWGQRTDTQYF.

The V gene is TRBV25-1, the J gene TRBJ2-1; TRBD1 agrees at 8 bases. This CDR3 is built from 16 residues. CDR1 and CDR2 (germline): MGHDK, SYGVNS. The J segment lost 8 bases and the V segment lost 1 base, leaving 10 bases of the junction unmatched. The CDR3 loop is CASSEFLAGGRDEQFF. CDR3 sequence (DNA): TGTGCCAGCAGTGAATTTTTGGCAGGGGGCCGGGATGAGCAGTTCTTC.

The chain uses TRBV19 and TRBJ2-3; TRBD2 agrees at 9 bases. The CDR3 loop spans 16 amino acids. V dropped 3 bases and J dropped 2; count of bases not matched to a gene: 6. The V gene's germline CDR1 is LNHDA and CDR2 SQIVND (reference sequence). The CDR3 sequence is CASSIGSSGATDTQYF. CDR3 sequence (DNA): TGTGCCAGTAGTATCGGGTCTAGCGGGGCCACAGATACGCAGTATTTT.

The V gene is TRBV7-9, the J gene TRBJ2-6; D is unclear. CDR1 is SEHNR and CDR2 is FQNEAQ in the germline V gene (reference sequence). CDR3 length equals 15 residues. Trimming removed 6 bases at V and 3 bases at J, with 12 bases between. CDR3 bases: TGTGCCAGCAGTTCCAGGCTCTTTGGGGCCAACGTCCTGACTTTC. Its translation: CASSSRLFGANVLTF.

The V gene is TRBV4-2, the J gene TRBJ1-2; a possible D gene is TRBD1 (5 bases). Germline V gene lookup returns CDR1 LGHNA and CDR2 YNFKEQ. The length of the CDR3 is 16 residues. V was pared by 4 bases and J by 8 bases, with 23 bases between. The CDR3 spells CASSPSWSGLSGGYTF. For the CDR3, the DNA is TGTGCCAGCAGCCCAAGCTGGTCAGGCCTGTCAGGGGGCTACACCTTC.

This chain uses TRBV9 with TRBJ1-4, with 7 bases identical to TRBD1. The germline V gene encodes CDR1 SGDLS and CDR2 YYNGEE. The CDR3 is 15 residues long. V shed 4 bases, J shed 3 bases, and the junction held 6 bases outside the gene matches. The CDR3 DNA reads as TGTGCCAGCAGCTCTAGGGACAGTTCTAATGAAAAACTGTTTTTT. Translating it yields CASSSRDSSNEKLFF.

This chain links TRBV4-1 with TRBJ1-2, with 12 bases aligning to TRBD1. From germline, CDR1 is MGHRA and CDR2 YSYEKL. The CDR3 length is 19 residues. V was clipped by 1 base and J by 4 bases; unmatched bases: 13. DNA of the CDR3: TGCGCCAGCAGCCAAGTGAGCGGGACAGGGGGCCGTGTAGGCTATGGCTACACCTTC. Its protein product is CASSQVSGTGGRVGYGYTF.

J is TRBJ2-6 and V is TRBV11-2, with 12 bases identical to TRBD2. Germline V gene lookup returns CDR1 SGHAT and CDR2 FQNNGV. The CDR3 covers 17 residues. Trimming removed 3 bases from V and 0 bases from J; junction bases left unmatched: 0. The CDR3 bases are TGTGCCAGCAGCTTGACTAGCGGGAGCTCTGGGGCCAACGTCCTGACTTTC. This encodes CASSLTSGSSGANVLTF.

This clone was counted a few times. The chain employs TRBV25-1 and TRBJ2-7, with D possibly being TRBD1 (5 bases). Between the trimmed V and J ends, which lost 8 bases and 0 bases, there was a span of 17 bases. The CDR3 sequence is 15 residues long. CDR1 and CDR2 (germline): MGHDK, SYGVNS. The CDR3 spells CASSRAWGSSYEQYF. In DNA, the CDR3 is TGTGCCAGCTCCCGGGCCTGGGGCAGCTCCTACGAGCAGTACTTC.

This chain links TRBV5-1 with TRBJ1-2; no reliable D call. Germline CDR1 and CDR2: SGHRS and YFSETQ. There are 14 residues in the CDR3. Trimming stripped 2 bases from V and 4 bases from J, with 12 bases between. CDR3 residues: CASSFESGSYGYTF. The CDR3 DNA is TGCGCCAGCAGCTTCGAATCTGGCTCCTATGGCTACACCTTC.

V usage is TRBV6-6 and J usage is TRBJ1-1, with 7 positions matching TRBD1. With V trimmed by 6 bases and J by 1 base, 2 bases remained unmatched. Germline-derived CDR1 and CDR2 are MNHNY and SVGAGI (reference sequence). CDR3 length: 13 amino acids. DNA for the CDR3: TGTGCCAGCAGCAGACAGGGGAACACTGAAGCTTTCTTT. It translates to CASSRQGNTEAFF.

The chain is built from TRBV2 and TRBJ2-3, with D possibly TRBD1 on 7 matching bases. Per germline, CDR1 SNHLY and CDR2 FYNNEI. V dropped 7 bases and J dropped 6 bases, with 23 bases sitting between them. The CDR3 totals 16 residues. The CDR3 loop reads CASIRWMRAGGDTQYF. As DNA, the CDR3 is TGTGCCAGCATTAGATGGATGAGGGCAGGGGGGGATACGCAGTATTTT.

The CDR3: CATSSWGVGSGNTIYF. CDR3 coding DNA: TGTGCCACCAGCAGCTGGGGGGTGGGCTCTGGAAACACCATATATTTT. V usage is TRBV15 and J usage is TRBJ1-3; D possibly corresponds to TRBD1 (5 bases). V was trimmed by 3 bases and J by 0 bases, leaving 12 bases between them. The CDR3 is 16 amino acids. Germline CDR1 and CDR2: LNHNV and YYDKDF (reference sequence).

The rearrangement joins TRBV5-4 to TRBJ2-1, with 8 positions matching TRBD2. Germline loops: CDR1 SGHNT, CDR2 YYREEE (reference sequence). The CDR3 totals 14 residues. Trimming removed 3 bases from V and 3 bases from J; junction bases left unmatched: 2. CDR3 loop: CASSSGTSYNEQFF. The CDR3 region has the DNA TGTGCCAGCAGCTCCGGGACTAGCTACAATGAGCAGTTCTTC.

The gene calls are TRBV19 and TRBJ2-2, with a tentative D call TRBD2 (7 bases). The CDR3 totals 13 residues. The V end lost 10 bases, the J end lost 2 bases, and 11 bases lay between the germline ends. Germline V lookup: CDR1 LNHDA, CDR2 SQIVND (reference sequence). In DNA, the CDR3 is TGTGCCACCGCGGGGGCAAACACCGGGGAGCTGTTTTTT. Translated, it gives CATAGANTGELFF.

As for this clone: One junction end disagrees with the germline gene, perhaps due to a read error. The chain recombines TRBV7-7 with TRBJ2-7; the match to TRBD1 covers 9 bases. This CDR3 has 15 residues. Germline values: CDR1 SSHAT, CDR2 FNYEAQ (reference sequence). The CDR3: CASSSRTGATYEQYF. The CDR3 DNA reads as TGTGCTAGCAGCTCCAGGACAGGGGCGACCTACGAGCAGTACTTC.

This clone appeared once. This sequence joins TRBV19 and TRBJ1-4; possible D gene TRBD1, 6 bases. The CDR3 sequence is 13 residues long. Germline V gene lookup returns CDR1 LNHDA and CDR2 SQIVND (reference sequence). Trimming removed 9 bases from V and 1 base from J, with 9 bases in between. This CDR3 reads CASTGQTNEKLFF. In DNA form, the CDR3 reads TGTGCCAGCACAGGGCAAACTAATGAAAAACTGTTTTTT.

In nucleotides, the CDR3 is TGTGCCAGCAGCCGGGATGGGACAGGGGGCTCTGGAAACACCATATATTTT. Protein: CASSRDGTGGSGNTIYF. V usage is TRBV7-2 and J usage is TRBJ1-3, with 11 bases matching TRBD1. This CDR3 is 17 amino acids long. The ends lost 5 bases at V and 0 bases at J; junction bases unmatched: 6. Germline loops: CDR1 SGHTA, CDR2 FQGNSA. Based on the CDR3 plus reference TRBV7-2 and TRBJ1-3, the full variable domain is GAGVSQSPSNKVTEKGKDVELRCDPISGHTALYWYRQSLGQGLEFLIYFQGNSAPDKSGLPSDRFSAERTGGSVSTLTIQRTQQEDSAVYLCASSRDGTGGSGNTIYFGEGSWLTVV.

In nucleotides, the CDR3 is TGTGCCAGCAGTAATCCTCTAACAGGGGACTATGGCTACACCTTC. Protein product: CASSNPLTGDYGYTF. The chain couples TRBV7-9 to TRBJ1-2, with 7 bases matching TRBD1. Looked up from germline, CDR1 is SEHNR and CDR2 is FQNEAQ (reference sequence). Trimming at V came to 6 bases and at J to 3 bases, leaving 10 bases not matched to a gene. The CDR3 extends over 15 amino acids. The complete variable domain, with remaining parts taken from reference TRBV7-9 and TRBJ1-2, reads DTGVSQNPRHKITKRGQNVTFRCDPISEHNRLYWYRQTLGQGPEFLTYFQNEAQLEKSRLLSDRFSAERPKGSFSTLEIQRTEQGDSAMYLCASSNPLTGDYGYTFGSGTRLTVV.